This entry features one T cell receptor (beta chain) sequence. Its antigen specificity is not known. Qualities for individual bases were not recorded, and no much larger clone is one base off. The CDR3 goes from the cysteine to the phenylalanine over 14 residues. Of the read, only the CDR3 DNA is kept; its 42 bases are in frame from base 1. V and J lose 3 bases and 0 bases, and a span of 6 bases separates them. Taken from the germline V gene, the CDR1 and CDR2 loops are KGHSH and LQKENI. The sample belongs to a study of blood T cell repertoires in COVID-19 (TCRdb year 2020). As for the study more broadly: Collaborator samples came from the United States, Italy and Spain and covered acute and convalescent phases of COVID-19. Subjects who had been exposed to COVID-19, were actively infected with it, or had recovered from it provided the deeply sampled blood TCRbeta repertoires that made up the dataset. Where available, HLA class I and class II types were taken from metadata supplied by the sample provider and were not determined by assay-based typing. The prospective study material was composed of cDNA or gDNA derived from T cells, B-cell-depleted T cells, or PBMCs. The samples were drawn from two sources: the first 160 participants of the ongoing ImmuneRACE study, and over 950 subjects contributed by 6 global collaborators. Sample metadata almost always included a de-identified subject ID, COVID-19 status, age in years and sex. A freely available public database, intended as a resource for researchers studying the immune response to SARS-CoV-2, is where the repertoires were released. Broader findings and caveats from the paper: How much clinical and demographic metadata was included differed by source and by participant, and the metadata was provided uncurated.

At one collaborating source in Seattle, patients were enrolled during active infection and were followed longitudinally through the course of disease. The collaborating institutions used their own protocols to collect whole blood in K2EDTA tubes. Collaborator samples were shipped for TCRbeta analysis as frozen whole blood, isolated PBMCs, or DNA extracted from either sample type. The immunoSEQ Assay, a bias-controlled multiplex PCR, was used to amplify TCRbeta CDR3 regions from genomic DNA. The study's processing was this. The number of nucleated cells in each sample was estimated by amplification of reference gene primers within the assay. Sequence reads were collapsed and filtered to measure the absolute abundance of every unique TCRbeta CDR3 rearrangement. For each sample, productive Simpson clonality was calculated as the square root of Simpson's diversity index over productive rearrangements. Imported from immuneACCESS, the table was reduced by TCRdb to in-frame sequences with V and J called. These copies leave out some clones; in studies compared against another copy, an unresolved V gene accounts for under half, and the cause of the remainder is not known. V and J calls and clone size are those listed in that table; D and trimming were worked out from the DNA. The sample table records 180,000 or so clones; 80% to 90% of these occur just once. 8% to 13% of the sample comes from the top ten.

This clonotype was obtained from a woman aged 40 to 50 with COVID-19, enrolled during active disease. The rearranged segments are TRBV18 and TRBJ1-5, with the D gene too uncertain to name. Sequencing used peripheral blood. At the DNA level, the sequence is TGTGCCAGCTCACCTCAATTTAGCAATCAGCCCCAGCATTTT. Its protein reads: CASSPQFSNQPQHF.